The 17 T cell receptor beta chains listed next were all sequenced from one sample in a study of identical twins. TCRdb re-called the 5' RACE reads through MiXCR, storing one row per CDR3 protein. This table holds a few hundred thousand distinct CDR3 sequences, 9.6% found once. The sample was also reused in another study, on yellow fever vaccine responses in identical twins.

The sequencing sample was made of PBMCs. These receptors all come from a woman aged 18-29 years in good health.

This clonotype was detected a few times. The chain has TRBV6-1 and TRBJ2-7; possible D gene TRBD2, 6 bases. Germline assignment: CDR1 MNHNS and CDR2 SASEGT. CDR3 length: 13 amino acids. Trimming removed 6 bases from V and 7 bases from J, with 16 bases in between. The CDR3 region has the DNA TGTGCCAGCAGGGAGGGGACTGCTCGGGAGCAGTACTTC. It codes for CASREGTAREQYF.

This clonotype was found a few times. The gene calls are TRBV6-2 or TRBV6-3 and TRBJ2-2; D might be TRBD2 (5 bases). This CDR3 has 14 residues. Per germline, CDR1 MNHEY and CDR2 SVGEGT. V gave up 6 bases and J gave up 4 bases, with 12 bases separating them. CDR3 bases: TGTGCCAGCAGCCGGAGCGGCCTCACCGGGGAGCTGTTTTTT. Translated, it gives CASSRSGLTGELFF.

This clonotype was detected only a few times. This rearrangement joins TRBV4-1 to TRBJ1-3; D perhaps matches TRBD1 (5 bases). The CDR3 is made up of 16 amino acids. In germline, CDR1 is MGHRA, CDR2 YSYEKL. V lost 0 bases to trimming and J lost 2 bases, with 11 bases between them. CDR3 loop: CASSQDTGTTGNTIYF. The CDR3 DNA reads TGCGCCAGCAGCCAAGATACCGGGACGACTGGAAACACCATATATTTT.

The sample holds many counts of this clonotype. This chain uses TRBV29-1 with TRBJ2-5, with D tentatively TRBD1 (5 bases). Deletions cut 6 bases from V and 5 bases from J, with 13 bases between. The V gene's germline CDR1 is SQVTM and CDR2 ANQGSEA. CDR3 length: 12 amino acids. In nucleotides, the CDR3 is TGCAGCGTGGACCAGGGTCTTGAGACCCAGTACTTC. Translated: CSVDQGLETQYF. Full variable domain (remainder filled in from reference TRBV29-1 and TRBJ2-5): SAVISQKPSRDICQRGTSLTIQCQVDSQVTMMFWYRQQPGQSLTLIATANQGSEATYESGFVIDKFPISRPNLTFSTLTVSNMSPEDSSIYLCSVDQGLETQYFGPGTRLLVL.

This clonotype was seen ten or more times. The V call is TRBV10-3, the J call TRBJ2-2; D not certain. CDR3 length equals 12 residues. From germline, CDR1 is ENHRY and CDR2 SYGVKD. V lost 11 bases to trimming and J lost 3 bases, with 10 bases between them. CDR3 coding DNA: TGTGCCTTTACTTCGGACACCGGGGAGCTGTTTTTT. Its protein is CAFTSDTGELFF.

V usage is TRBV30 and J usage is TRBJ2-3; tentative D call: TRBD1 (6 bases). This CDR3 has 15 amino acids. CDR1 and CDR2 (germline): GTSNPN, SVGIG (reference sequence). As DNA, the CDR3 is TGTACCTTCACTCCGGGACACATCCGCACAGATACGCAGTATTTT. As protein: CTFTPGHIRTDTQYF.

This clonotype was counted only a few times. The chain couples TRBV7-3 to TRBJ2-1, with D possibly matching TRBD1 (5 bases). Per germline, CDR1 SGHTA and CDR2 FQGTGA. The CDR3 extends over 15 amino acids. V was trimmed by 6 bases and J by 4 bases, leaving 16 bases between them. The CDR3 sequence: CASRPTAPGYNEQFF. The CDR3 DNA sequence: TGTGCCAGCAGGCCGACAGCTCCCGGATACAATGAGCAGTTCTTC.

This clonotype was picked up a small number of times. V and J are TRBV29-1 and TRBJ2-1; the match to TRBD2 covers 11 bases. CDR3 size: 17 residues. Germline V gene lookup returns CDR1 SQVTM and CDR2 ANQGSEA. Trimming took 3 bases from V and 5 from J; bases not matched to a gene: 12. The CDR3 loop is CSVEGLAGGWAHNEQFF. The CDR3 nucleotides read TGCAGCGTTGAGGGGCTAGCGGGAGGCTGGGCCCACAATGAGCAGTTCTTC.

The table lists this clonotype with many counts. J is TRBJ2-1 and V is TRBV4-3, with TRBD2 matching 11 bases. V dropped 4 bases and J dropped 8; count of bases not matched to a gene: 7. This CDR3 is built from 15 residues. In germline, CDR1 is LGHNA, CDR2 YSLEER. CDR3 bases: TGCGCCAGCAGCCCAACTAGCGGGAGTGTTGATGAGCAGTTCTTC. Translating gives CASSPTSGSVDEQFF.

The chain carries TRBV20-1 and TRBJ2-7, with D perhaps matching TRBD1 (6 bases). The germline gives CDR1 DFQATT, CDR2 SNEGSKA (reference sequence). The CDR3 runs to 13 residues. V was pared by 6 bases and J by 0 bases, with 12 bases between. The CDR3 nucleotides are TGCAGTGCGATAGGACAGTTCTCCTACGAGCAGTACTTC. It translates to CSAIGQFSYEQYF.

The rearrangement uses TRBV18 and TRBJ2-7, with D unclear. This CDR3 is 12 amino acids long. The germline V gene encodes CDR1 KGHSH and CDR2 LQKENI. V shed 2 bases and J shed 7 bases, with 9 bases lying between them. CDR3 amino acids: CASSPKQTEQYF. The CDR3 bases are TGTGCCAGCTCACCAAAGCAGACGGAGCAGTACTTC.

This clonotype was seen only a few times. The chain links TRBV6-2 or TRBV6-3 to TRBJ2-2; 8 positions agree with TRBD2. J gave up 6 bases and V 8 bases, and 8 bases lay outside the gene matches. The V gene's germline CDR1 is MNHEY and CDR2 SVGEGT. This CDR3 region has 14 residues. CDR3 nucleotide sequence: TGTGCCAGCGGCCCCGGGAGGGCCGCCGGGGAGCTGTTTTTT. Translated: CASGPGRAAGELFF.

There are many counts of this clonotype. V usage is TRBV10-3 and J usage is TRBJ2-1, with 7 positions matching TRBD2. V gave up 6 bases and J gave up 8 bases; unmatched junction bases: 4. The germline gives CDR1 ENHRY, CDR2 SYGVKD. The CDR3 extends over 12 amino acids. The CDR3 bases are TGTGCCATCAGCGATACTAGCGATGAGCAGTTCTTC. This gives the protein CAISDTSDEQFF.

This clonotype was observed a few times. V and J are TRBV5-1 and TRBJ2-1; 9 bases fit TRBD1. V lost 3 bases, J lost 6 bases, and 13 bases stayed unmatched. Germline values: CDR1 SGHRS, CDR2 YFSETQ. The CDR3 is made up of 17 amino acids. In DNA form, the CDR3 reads TGCGCCAGCAGCTGGGGGACAGGGCCGCCCGTTGGCAATGAGCAGTTCTTC. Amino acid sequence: CASSWGTGPPVGNEQFF.

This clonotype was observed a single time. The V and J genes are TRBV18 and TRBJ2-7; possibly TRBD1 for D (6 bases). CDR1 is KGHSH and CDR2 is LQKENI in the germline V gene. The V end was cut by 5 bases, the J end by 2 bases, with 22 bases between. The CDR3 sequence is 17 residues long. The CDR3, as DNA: TGTGCCAGCTCAACCAACTCGGACACCAGGGGCACCTACGAGCAGTACTTC. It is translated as CASSTNSDTRGTYEQYF.

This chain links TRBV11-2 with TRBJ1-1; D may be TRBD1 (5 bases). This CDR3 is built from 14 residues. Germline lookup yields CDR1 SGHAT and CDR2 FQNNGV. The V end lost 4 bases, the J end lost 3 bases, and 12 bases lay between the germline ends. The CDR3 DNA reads TGTGCCAGCAGCTCGGGACGCCGGTACACTGAAGCTTTCTTT. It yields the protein CASSSGRRYTEAFF.

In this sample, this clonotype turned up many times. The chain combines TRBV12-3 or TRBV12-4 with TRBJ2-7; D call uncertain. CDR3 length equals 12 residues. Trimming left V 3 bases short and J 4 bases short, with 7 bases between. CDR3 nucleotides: TGTGCCAGCAGTTTCGTGGGATACGAGCAGTACTTC. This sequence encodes CASSFVGYEQYF.